This paragraph reports one T cell receptor beta chain. Its antigen remains unknown. Method: immunoSEQ multiplex PCR; TCRdb's copy keeps in-frame clones and lacks some. In the table there are approximately 38,000 clones, more than 70% of which are singletons. These data are taken from a study of PD-L1 blockade in urothelial cancer. For the study at large: Patients went on atezolizumab at some point between 2012 and 2014, receiving 1,200 mg intravenously every 3 weeks.

Findings and limits, study-wide: At 3 weeks on treatment, tumor-associated clones expanded more with durable benefit.

This clonotype was obtained from a man between 60 and 70 years old with urothelial cancer. This specimen was PBMCs, taken around atezolizumab (anti-PD-L1) treatment.

The DNA of the CDR3 is TGTGCCACCAGCAGTCTACAGGGAGAAAAACTGTTTTTT. This sequence encodes CATSSLQGEKLFF. V and J are TRBV15 and TRBJ1-4; tentative D call: TRBD1 (6 bases). The V end was cut by 3 bases, the J end by 8 bases, with 10 bases between. CDR3 size: 13 residues. Germline V gives CDR1 LNHNV, CDR2 YYDKDF (reference sequence).